This entry features one T cell receptor beta chain sequence. The data were obtained in a study of blood T cell repertoires in COVID-19. Overall study context: COVID-19 samples from acute and convalescent phases originated in the United States, Italy and Spain. PBMCs, B-cell-depleted T cells, or T cells provided the cDNA or gDNA that made up the material.

Original handling: Amplification of reference gene primers was used by the study to estimate nucleated cell counts. Libraries were prepared by immunoSEQ multiplex PCR; TCRdb keeps only in-frame clonotypes and omits some of them. V, J and clone size are taken as reported in that table, and D and trimming were inferred from the DNA itself. In the table there are some 70,000 clones, under 85% of which are singletons. Unmatched junction bases numbered 2, after V lost 4 bases and J lost 3 bases. Germline loops: CDR1 SGHVS, CDR2 FNYEAQ. This CDR3 has 14 residues. The receptor was derived from a woman aged 45-59 years with acute or convalescent COVID-19. Sequencing used peripheral blood. V and J are TRBV7-6 and TRBJ1-3, with TRBD1 matching over 8 bases. CDR3 sequence reads: CASSYGQGGNTIYF. In DNA, the CDR3 is TGTGCCAGCAGCTACGGACAGGGTGGAAACACCATATATTTT.